The entry below describes one TCR beta chain. TCRdb keeps only in-frame clones here, not all; method: immunoSEQ multiplex PCR. The sample lists about 65,000 clones, approximately 77% seen once, with about 30% in the top ten. The record originates from a study of blood T cell repertoires in COVID-19. About the study: Whether acute or convalescent, the COVID-19 samples came from the United States, Italy and Spain.

V was pared by 6 bases and J by 1 base, with 12 bases between. The CDR3 spans 15 residues. Looked up from germline, CDR1 is SEHNR and CDR2 is FQNEAQ (reference sequence). Sequenced material: peripheral blood. This receptor was taken from a human donor in a cohort sampled during active COVID-19. The chain couples TRBV7-9 to TRBJ2-2; D may be TRBD1 (6 bases). CDR3 amino acids: CASSPGQVNTGELFF. As DNA, the CDR3 is TGTGCCAGCAGTCCGGGACAAGTGAACACCGGGGAGCTGTTTTTT. Full variable domain (remainder filled in from reference TRBV7-9 and TRBJ2-2): DTGVSQNPRHKITKRGQNVTFRCDPISEHNRLYWYRQTLGQGPEFLTYFQNEAQLEKSRLLSDRFSAERPKGSFSTLEIQRTEQGDSAMYLCASSPGQVNTGELFFGEGSRLTVL.